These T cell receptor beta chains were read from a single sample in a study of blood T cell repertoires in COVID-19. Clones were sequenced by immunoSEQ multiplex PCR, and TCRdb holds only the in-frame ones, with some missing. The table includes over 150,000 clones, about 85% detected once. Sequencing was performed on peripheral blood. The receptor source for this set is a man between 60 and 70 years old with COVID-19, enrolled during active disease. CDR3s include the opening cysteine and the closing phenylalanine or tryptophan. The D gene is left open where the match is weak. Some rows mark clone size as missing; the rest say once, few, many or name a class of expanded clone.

TGTGCCAGCAGCCCGGACAGGAATTATAGCAATCAGCCCCAGCATTTT CASSPDRNYSNQPQHF TRBD1 TRBJ1-5 - TRBV7-2
TGTGCCAGCAGCCGGTACAGGGGGCCCGCAGGAAACACCATATATTTT CASSRYRGPAGNTIYF TRBD1 TRBJ1-3 - TRBV3-1/TRBV3-2
TGTGCCAGCAGTTTATTAAAGGGGGCGCTGAGAGAGACCCAGTACTTC CASSLLKGALRETQYF TRBD1 TRBJ2-5 once TRBV27
TGTGCCAGCAGCGCTTTGGGACTGAGGGAGGAAAAACTGTTTTTT CASSALGLREEKLFF - TRBJ1-4 - TRBV5-8
TGTGCCAGCAGCTTAGTCCCCCTTGGGGGCACTAAAGCTTTCTTT CASSLVPLGGTKAFF - TRBJ1-1 - TRBV7-3
TGTGCCAGCAGCTCAAGGGAGGGGGGTATTGAAAAACTGTTTTTT CASSSREGGIEKLFF - TRBJ1-4 - TRBV7-9
TGTGCCGTGTCCCCGGCAGGGTCCAATCAGCCCCAGCATTTT CAVSPAGSNQPQHF - TRBJ1-5 - TRBV27
TGTGCCAGCAGTAGGGGACAGGGTCCCGATGGCTACACCTTC CASSRGQGPDGYTF TRBD1 TRBJ1-2 - TRBV6-2/TRBV6-3
TGTGCCAGCTCAAACGGTCACGAGCAGTACTTC CASSNGHEQYF - TRBJ2-7 - TRBV18
TGTGCCAGCAGTTCGGGACAGGGGCGAAACGAGCAGTACTTC CASSSGQGRNEQYF TRBD1 TRBJ2-7 - TRBV27
TGTGCCAGTAGTACCCGGACAGGGGGCAATCAGCCCCAGCATTTT CASSTRTGGNQPQHF TRBD1 TRBJ1-5 - TRBV19
TGTGCCAGCCATAACGAGGGAAAGAGACACACCATATATTTT CASHNEGKRHTIYF - TRBJ1-3 - TRBV18
TGTGCCAGCAGTGCAGCGAGAGAAACTTCTGGAAACACCATATATTTT CASSAARETSGNTIYF - TRBJ1-3 - TRBV25-1
TGTGCCAGCAGCTTCGACAGCGAGAGGATGAACACTGAAGCTTTCTTT CASSFDSERMNTEAFF - TRBJ1-1 - TRBV11-2
TGTGCCAGCTTAAATTCTCGGAACACCATATATTTT CASLNSRNTIYF - TRBJ1-3 - TRBV6-6
TGTGCCAGCAGTTTAGCGAGTTTCGATGAAAAACTGTTTTTT CASSLASFDEKLFF - TRBJ1-4 - TRBV27
TGCGCCAGCAGTGAGTTTACGGGACAGATCGGTAGATCCCTCCACTTT CASSEFTGQIGRSLHF TRBD1 TRBJ1-6 - TRBV10-2
TGTGCCAGCAGAGAGACAGGGGTGGGGTCCTACGAGCAGTACTTC CASRETGVGSYEQYF TRBD1 TRBJ2-7 - TRBV6-5
TGTGCCAGCAGCGTAGTCCCCGGAGACTACGAGCAGTACTTC CASSVVPGDYEQYF - TRBJ2-7 - TRBV9
TGTGCCAGCAGTTTAGGACAGGTCTATGGCTACACCTTC CASSLGQVYGYTF - TRBJ1-2 - TRBV12-3/TRBV12-4
TGCGCCAGCAGCTTGGTTGTCGGGTCCTCGGATACGCAGTATTTT CASSLVVGSSDTQYF - TRBJ2-3 - TRBV5-1
TGTGCCAGCAGCTTAGCGCCAGGCGATACGCAGTATTTT CASSLAPGDTQYF - TRBJ2-3 - TRBV11-3
TGTGCCAGCAGGGGAGGACAGGGGTCTTCCTACAATGAGCAGTTCTTC CASRGGQGSSYNEQFF TRBD1 TRBJ2-1 - TRBV7-2
TGTGCCAGTAGAAAACCCCGGACAGGGAAAAATCAGCCCCAGCATTTT CASRKPRTGKNQPQHF TRBD1 TRBJ1-5 - TRBV19
TGTGCCAGCAGTTTCACATCCCCGGGGAAAGGCTACACCTTC CASSFTSPGKGYTF - TRBJ1-2 - TRBV27
TGTGCCAGTAGCCTCGGGGGGGACATGGGATCTTATGGCTACACCTTC CASSLGGDMGSYGYTF - TRBJ1-2 - TRBV19
TGCGCCAGCAGCAGGACCTGGACTAGCGGGGGGATTTACGAGCAGTACTTC CASSRTWTSGGIYEQYF TRBD2 TRBJ2-7 - TRBV4-1
TGTGCCACCACACAGGGGGCCGGGGAGCTGTTTTTT CATTQGAGELFF TRBD1 TRBJ2-2 - TRBV24-1
TGTGCCAGCAGCTTAGTCCTACAGGACAACACCATATATTTT CASSLVLQDNTIYF - TRBJ1-3 - TRBV7-2